The entry below describes one T cell receptor (beta chain). This record belongs to a study of T cells after yellow fever vaccination. From germline, CDR1 is DFQATT and CDR2 SNEGSKA (reference sequence). This CDR3 contains 13 residues. Trimming pared 2 bases from V and 8 bases from J, leaving 15 bases between. Synthesis of TCR cDNA relied on 5'RACE template switching, which attached a universal primer site and UMIs. A single record per CDR3 protein comes from TCRdb applying MiXCR to the 5' RACE reads. Here the sample spans 400,000 or so distinct CDR3 sequences, roughly 10% being singletons. Specimen: PBMCs, collected on the day of the first yellow fever vaccination. The TCR originated in a man between 18 and 29 years old who received the YFV17D yellow fever vaccine. This chain links TRBV20-1 with TRBJ1-2; D is unresolved. This CDR3 reads CSARKLGSGGYTF. The DNA of the CDR3 is TGCAGTGCTAGAAAGCTGGGTTCGGGGGGCTACACCTTC.